The text below deals with one T cell receptor (beta chain). Its antigen is not known. An input of about 0.5 to 1 ug of RNA was subjected to reverse transcription using random hexamers. immunoSEQ multiplex PCR amplified TCR beta CDR3 across 54 Vbeta, 13 Jbeta. TCRdb independently ran MiXCR on the immunoSEQ multiplex PCR reads; one entry per CDR3 protein. The repertoire holds over 95,000 distinct CDR3 sequences, with 80% to 95% as singletons. These data originate in a study of CD8 T cells in Susac syndrome. Study-wide findings and caveats: Regarding the TCR sequencing and HLA analysis, the study admitted that a relatively small number of individuals were involved.

Trimming cost V 9 bases and J 0 bases, with 11 bases left between them. CDR1 is SEHNR, CDR2 FQNEAQ, per germline (reference sequence). This CDR3 has 13 residues. Sequencing targeted TCR beta in T cells from blood (CD8+ and CD4+). This sequence joins TRBV7-9 and TRBJ1-1; tentative D call: TRBD1 (5 bases). This receptor was taken from a human donor in good health. Sequenced material: CD4+ T cells from PBMCs. The CDR3 is CASTGRLNTEAFF. The CDR3 nucleotides read TGTGCCAGTACGGGACGGTTGAACACTGAAGCTTTCTTT.